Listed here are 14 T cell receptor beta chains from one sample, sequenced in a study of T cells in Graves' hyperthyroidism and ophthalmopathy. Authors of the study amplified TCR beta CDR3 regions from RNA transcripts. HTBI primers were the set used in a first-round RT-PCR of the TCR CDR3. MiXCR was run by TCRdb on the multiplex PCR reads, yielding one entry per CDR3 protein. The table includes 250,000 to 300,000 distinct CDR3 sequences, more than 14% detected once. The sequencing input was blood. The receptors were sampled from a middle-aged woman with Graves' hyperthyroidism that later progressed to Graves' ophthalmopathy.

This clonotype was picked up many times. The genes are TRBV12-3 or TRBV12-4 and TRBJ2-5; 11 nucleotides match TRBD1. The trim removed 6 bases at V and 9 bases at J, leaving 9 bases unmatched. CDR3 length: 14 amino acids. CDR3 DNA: TGTGCCAGCAGCCACAGGGACAGGGGGGGGGCCCAGTACTTC. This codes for CASSHRDRGGAQYF.

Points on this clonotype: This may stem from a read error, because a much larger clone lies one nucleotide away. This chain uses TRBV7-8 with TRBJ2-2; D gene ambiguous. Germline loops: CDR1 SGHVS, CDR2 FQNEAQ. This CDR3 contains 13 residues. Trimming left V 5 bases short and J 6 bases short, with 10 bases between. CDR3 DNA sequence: TGTGCCAGCAGCCGCGGAGAATCCGGGGAGCTGTTTTTT. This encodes CASSRGESGELFF. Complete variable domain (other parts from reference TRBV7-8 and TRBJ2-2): GAGVSQSPRYKVAKRGQDVALRCDPISGHVSLFWYQQALGQGPEFLTYFQNEAQLDKSGLPSDRFFAERPEGSVSTLKIQRTQQEDSAVYLCASSRGESGELFFGEGSRLTVL.

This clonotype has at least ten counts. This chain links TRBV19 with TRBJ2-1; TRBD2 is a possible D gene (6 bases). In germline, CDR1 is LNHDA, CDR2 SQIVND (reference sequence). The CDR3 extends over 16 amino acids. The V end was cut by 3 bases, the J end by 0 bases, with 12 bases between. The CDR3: CASSIAGPFSYNEQFF. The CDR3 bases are TGTGCCAGTAGTATTGCGGGACCCTTCTCCTACAATGAGCAGTTCTTC.

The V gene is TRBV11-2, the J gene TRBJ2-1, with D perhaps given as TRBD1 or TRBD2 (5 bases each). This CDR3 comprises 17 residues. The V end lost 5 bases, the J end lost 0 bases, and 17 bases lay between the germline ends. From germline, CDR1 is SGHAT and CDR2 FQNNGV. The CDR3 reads CASSNRITRGSYNEQFF. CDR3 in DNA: TGTGCCAGCAGCAACCGGATTACTAGGGGCTCCTACAATGAGCAGTTCTTC.

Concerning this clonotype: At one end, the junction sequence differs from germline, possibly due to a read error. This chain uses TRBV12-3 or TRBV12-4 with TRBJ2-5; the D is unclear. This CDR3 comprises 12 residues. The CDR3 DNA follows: TGTGTCAGCAGTTTCTTTCGCGAGACCCAGTACTTC. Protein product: CVSSFFRETQYF.

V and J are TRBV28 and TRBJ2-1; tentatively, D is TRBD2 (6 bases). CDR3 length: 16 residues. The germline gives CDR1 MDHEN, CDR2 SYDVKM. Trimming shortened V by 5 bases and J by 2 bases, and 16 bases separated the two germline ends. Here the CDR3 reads CASSKPGLPPYNEQFF. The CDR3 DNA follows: TGTGCCAGCAGTAAGCCGGGACTCCCGCCCTACAATGAGCAGTTCTTC.

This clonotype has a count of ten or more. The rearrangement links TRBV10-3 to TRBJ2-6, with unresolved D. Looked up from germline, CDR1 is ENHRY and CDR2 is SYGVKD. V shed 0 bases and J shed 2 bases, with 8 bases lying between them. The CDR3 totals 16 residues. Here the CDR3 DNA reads TGTGCCATCAGTGAGTCGAGTGAACCTGGGGCCAACGTCCTGACTTTC. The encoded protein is CAISESSEPGANVLTF.

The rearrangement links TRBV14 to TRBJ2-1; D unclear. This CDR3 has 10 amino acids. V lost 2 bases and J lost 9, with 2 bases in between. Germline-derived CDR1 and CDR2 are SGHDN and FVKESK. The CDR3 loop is CASSQLEQFF. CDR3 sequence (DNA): TGTGCCAGCAGCCAACTTGAGCAGTTCTTC. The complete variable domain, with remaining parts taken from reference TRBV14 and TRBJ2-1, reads EAGVTQFPSHSVIEKGQTVTLRCDPISGHDNLYWYRRVMGKEIKFLLHFVKESKQDESGMPNNRFLAERTGGTYSTLKVQPAELEDSGVYFCASSQLEQFFGPGTRLTVL.

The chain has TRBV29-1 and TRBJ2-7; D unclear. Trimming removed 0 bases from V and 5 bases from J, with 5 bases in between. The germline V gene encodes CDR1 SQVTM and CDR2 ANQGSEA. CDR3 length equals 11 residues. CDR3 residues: CSVEDLNEQYF. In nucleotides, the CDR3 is TGCAGCGTTGAAGATCTCAACGAGCAGTACTTC.

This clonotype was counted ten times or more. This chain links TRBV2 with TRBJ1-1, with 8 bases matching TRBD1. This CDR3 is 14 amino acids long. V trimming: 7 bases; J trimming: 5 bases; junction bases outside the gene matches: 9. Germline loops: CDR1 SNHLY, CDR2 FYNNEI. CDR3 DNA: TGTGCCAGCATTTTTGTCAGGGGGCAGACTGAAGCTTTCTTT. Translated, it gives CASIFVRGQTEAFF.

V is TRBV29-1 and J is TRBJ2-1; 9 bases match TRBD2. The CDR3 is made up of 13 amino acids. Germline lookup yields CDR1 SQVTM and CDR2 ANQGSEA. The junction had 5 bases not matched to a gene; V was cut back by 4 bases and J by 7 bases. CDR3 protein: CSVAGLAGNEQFF. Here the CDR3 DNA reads TGCAGCGTTGCTGGGCTAGCGGGGAATGAGCAGTTCTTC.

CDR3 residues: CASSLEGSSYEQYF. The CDR3 DNA is TGTGCCAGCAGTTTAGAGGGTTCTTCCTACGAGCAGTACTTC. The rearrangement uses TRBV27 and TRBJ2-7, with D possibly TRBD2 on 5 matching bases. With 2 bases removed from V and 1 base from J, the gap between germline ends came to 9 bases. This CDR3 has 14 residues. Germline values: CDR1 MNHEY, CDR2 SMNVEV (reference sequence).

The CDR3: CAWSKGSGVNEQFF. For the CDR3, the DNA is TGTGCCTGGAGTAAGGGTAGCGGGGTAAATGAGCAGTTCTTC. The rearrangement uses TRBV30 and TRBJ2-1; 8 nucleotides line up with TRBD2. This CDR3 has 14 residues. V was pared by 2 bases and J by 7 bases, with 7 bases of the junction left unmatched. Germline V gene sequence: CDR1 GTSNPN, CDR2 SVGIG (reference sequence).

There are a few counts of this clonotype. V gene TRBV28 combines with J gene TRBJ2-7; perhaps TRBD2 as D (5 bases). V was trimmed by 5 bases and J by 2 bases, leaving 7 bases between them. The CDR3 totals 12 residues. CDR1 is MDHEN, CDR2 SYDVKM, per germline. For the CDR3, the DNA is TGTGCCAGCAGTCGGGGTGCCTACGAGCAGTACTTC. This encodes CASSRGAYEQYF.